This T cell receptor (beta chain) was sequenced in a study of graft-versus-host responses after intestinal transplantation. Study-level background: Each transplant was multivisceral, liver-intestinal, or isolated intestinal. All of the recipients had induction that used anti-thymocyte globulin, then tacrolimus and steroids for around three years.

This CDR3 region has 15 residues. Per the germline V gene, CDR1 is SEHNR and CDR2 is FQNEAQ (reference sequence). The germline V and J ends were trimmed by 2 bases and 1 base, with 8 bases remaining between them. TCRdb's copy holds only in-frame clones and misses some; the assay was immunoSEQ multiplex PCR. Altogether about 24,000 clones are present, 35% to 50% being singletons, with the ten largest covering about 0.7%. The responders that had proliferated, CFSE-low CD3+CD4+ and CD3+CD8+ cells, were sorted after the reaction. The chain links TRBV7-9 to TRBJ1-4, with D possibly being TRBD1 (5 bases). The specimen was alloreactive CD4+ T cells from a mixed lymphocyte reaction culture, collected before intestinal transplant. Subset specified: CFSE-low proliferating T cells sorted from roughly six-day pre-transplant mixed lymphocyte reaction (GvH or HvG direction). The receptor was derived from a human patient who received an intestinal transplant. The CDR3 here is CASSLSGGTNEKLFF. The CDR3 region has the DNA TGTGCCAGCAGCTTATCCGGGGGAACTAATGAAAAACTGTTTTTT.